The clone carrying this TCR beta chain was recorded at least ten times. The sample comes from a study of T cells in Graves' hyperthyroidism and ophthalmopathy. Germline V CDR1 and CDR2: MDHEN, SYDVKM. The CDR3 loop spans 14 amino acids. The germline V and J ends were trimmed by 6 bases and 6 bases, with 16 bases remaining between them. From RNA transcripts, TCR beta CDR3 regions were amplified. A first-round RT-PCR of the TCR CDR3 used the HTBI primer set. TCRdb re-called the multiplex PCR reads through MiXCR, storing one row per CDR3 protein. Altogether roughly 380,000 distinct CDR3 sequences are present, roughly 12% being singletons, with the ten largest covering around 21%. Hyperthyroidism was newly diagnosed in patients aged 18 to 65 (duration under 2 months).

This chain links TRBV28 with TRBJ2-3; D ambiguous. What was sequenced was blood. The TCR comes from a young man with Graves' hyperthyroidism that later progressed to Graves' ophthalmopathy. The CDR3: CASRSRHIGDTQYF. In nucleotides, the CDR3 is TGTGCCAGCAGAAGCAGACATATCGGGGATACGCAGTATTTT.